Listed below are T cell receptor beta chains from one sample, sequenced in a study of blood T cell repertoires in COVID-19. Profiling relied on immunoSEQ multiplex PCR, and the TCRdb table lists in-frame clones only, not all of them. The data contain 80,000 or so clones, roughly 85% of them singletons. Sequencing input: peripheral blood. The receptors originated from a man aged 50 to 60 with COVID-19, enrolled during active disease. CDR3s include the opening cysteine and the closing phenylalanine or tryptophan. Fields, in order: clone size, V gene, J gene, D gene, CDR3 protein, CDR3 DNA. A D gene is named only where the DNA matches it firmly. Rows give clone size only sometimes, using once, few, many, or a class for an expanded clone.

once	TRBV11-3	TRBJ2-1	.	CASSSRDYNEQFF	TGTGCCAGCAGCAGCCGGGACTACAATGAGCAGTTCTTC
.	TRBV29-1	TRBJ2-7	.	CSVTRANEQYF	TGCAGCGTGACGAGGGCCAACGAGCAGTACTTC
few	TRBV28	TRBJ2-3	.	CASSYRDTQYF	TGTGCCAGCAGTTATCGGGATACGCAGTATTTT
.	TRBV19	TRBJ1-2	.	CASRDSSGSGYTF	TGTGCCAGTAGGGACTCGTCGGGCAGTGGCTACACCTTC
.	TRBV29-1	TRBJ1-2	.	CSASRGPNYGYTF	TGCAGCGCCTCGAGAGGGCCCAACTATGGCTACACCTTC
.	TRBV2	TRBJ1-5	.	CASSESGSQPQHF	TGTGCCAGCAGTGAATCAGGAAGTCAGCCCCAGCATTTT
.	TRBV5-4	TRBJ2-7	TRBD2	CASSQVGSGSYEQYF	TGTGCCAGCAGCCAGGTTGGTAGCGGGTCCTACGAGCAGTACTTC
.	TRBV19	TRBJ1-5	TRBD1	CASSPPTGGVIRYNQPQHF	TGTGCCAGTAGTCCCCCGACAGGGGGCGTAATCAGGTACAATCAGCCCCAGCATTTT
few	TRBV7-9	TRBJ2-5	TRBD1	CASSFQGAAETQYF	TGTGCCAGCAGCTTTCAGGGGGCGGCGGAGACCCAGTACTTC
once	TRBV19	TRBJ2-3	TRBD1	CASSKTGTGTDTQYF	TGTGCCAGTAGTAAAACCGGGACAGGCACAGATACGCAGTATTTT
.	TRBV30	TRBJ2-1	.	CAWREGSYNEQFF	TGTGCCTGGAGAGAGGGAAGTTACAATGAGCAGTTCTTC
.	TRBV5-1	TRBJ1-1	.	CASSFQGSMNTEAFF	TGCGCCAGCAGCTTCCAGGGAAGTATGAACACTGAAGCTTTCTTT
few	TRBV28	TRBJ1-4	TRBD1	CASSQSRGLGHEKLFF	TGTGCCAGCAGTCAAAGCAGGGGGCTGGGGCACGAAAAACTGTTTTTT
.	TRBV24-1	TRBJ1-2	TRBD1	CATSDPGQIYGYTF	TGTGCCACCAGTGACCCGGGACAGATCTATGGCTACACCTTC
.	TRBV5-1	TRBJ1-6	.	CASSPESSYNSPLHF	TGCGCCAGCAGTCCGGAGAGCTCCTATAATTCACCCCTCCACTTT
few	TRBV2	TRBJ2-7	TRBD1	CASQMQTTGAEQYF	TGTGCCAGTCAGATGCAAACAACAGGGGCTGAGCAGTACTTC
.	TRBV28	TRBJ2-3	TRBD2	CASTPSSGHTDTQYF	TGTGCCAGCACCCCCTCTAGCGGGCACACAGATACGCAGTATTTT
.	TRBV28	TRBJ1-4	TRBD1	CASSRGQGEKLFF	TGTGCCAGCAGCCGGGGACAGGGGGAAAAACTGTTTTTT
.	TRBV7-2	TRBJ2-7	TRBD1	CASSRPGRGEQYF	TGTGCCAGCAGCCGTCCGGGCAGGGGGGAGCAGTACTTC
.	TRBV2	TRBJ1-1	TRBD1	CASSPNRQGGEAFF	TGTGCCAGCAGTCCAAACCGACAGGGCGGTGAAGCTTTCTTT
.	TRBV6-5	TRBJ2-2	.	CASMEFRGNTGELFF	TGTGCCAGCATGGAGTTTCGGGGAAACACCGGGGAGCTGTTTTTT
.	TRBV9	TRBJ1-6	TRBD1	CASSVGGTGNSPLHF	TGTGCCAGCAGCGTAGGGGGGACAGGTAATTCACCCCTCCACTTT
.	TRBV5-1	TRBJ2-7	TRBD1	CASSPTGGAYEQYF	TGCGCCAGCAGCCCGACAGGGGGGGCCTACGAGCAGTACTTC
.	TRBV5-6	TRBJ2-3	TRBD2	CASSLLASGGGDTQYF	TGTGCCAGCAGCTTGCTGGCTAGCGGAGGAGGGGATACGCAGTATTTT
once	TRBV7-3	TRBJ2-3	TRBD1	CASSSDREDTQYF	TGTGCCAGCAGCTCAGACAGGGAAGATACGCAGTATTTT
.	TRBV3-1/TRBV3-2	TRBJ2-7	.	CASSQGNIYEQYF	TGTGCCAGCAGCCAAGGTAACATATACGAGCAGTACTTC
.	TRBV7-2	TRBJ2-7	.	CASSWGHNYEQYF	TGTGCCAGCAGCTGGGGACACAACTACGAGCAGTACTTC
.	TRBV2	TRBJ2-1	.	CASSPPGQPNEQFF	TGTGCCAGCAGTCCCCCTGGACAGCCCAATGAGCAGTTCTTC
.	TRBV5-1	TRBJ1-6	.	CASSARTDKNSPLHF	TGCGCCAGCAGCGCTCGGACAGATAAAAATTCACCCCTCCACTTT
.	TRBV30	TRBJ2-3	.	CAWKGVADTQYF	TGTGCCTGGAAAGGGGTTGCAGATACGCAGTATTTT
.	TRBV4-1	TRBJ1-1	TRBD1	CASSQEEQGASLNTEAFF	TGCGCCAGCAGCCAAGAAGAACAGGGGGCTTCTTTGAACACTGAAGCTTTCTTT
.	TRBV29-1	TRBJ2-7	TRBD2	CSAELGGAGVYEQYF	TGCAGCGCGGAACTTGGAGGAGCGGGAGTCTACGAGCAGTACTTC
.	TRBV28	TRBJ2-7	TRBD2	CASSRRTSGRAWGRYEQYF	TGTGCCAGCAGTCGCCGGACTAGCGGGAGGGCCTGGGGGAGGTACGAGCAGTACTTC
.	TRBV5-4	TRBJ2-2	TRBD1	CASSPQPGTGVSGELFF	TGTGCCAGCAGCCCCCAGCCGGGGACAGGGGTCTCCGGGGAGCTGTTTTTT
once	TRBV5-1	TRBJ2-7	TRBD1	CASRGTGLYEQYF	TGCGCCAGCAGGGGGACAGGGCTCTACGAGCAGTACTTC
.	TRBV19	TRBJ2-1	.	CASSILQGTYNEQFF	TGTGCCAGTAGTATACTGCAGGGAACTTACAATGAGCAGTTCTTC
once	TRBV6-5	TRBJ2-7	.	CASTERNSYEQYF	TGTGCCAGCACAGAGCGGAACTCCTACGAGCAGTACTTC
.	TRBV7-2	TRBJ1-5	.	CASSLYSPQPQHF	TGTGCCAGCAGCTTATACTCCCCTCAGCCCCAGCATTTT
.	TRBV6-5	TRBJ1-1	.	CASSFGGRNTEAFF	TGTGCCAGCAGTTTCGGGGGGCGTAACACTGAAGCTTTCTTT
.	TRBV29-1	TRBJ2-4	.	CSYSLTVSTSAAKNIQYF	TGCAGCTACTCCTTGACAGTGTCTACCTCGGCGGCCAAAAACATTCAGTACTTC
.	TRBV27	TRBJ1-2	.	CASRGVNYNYGYTF	TGTGCCAGCAGAGGGGTTAATTATAACTATGGCTACACCTTC
.	TRBV7-2	TRBJ2-2	TRBD2	CASSLALAGGSSTGELFF	TGTGCCAGCAGCTTAGCGTTGGCGGGAGGGTCGAGCACCGGGGAGCTGTTTTTT
.	TRBV12-3/TRBV12-4	TRBJ2-5	TRBD1	CASSRTGVETQYF	TGTGCCAGCAGTCGTACAGGGGTAGAGACCCAGTACTTC
few	TRBV7-8	TRBJ2-7	TRBD2	CASSTGLAGAVEQYF	TGTGCCAGCAGCACCGGACTAGCGGGGGCTGTGGAGCAGTACTTC